The source of this T cell receptor beta chain is a study of vaccination and CD4 T cells after COVID-19. Across the study: In culture, cells were exposed to overlapping spike peptides from SARS-CoV-2, HCoV-NL63, HCoV-OC43 and HCoV-229E. Control cultures were supplied with a CEFX pool, an HIV-1 Nef pool, or no peptide at all.

Time point of the sample: late sampling 161 to 241 days after vaccination in a few convalescent patients. The sample's treatment: approximately nine-day PBMC culture with coronavirus spike peptide pools or control peptides (ViraFEST assay). Negative selection was the method that isolated CD4+ T cells after around 10 days of culture. The sample holds one count of this clonotype. Its target is unknown. The V gene end was trimmed by 6 bases and the J gene end by 9 bases; junction bases not matched to a gene: 10. CDR3 length: 15 residues. CDR1 is MNHNS and CDR2 is SASEGT in the germline V gene. An Oncomine TCR Beta short-read assay was used to sequence the DNA from cultured CD4+ T cells. Genomic DNA was isolated from cultured CD4+ T cells. Each CDR3 protein is one row after TCRdb ran MiXCR on the PCR reads. The sample lists more than 15,000 distinct CDR3 sequences; approximately 50% were seen once.

The chain joins TRBV6-1 to TRBJ2-1; 11 bases align to TRBD2. The clonotype originates from a human donor who had recovered from COVID-19. Sequencing was performed on CD4+ T cells from blood, cultured in vitro, taken about 7 months after SARS-CoV-2 vaccination. This CDR3 is CASSVSGGGFGEQFF. The CDR3 coding sequence is TGTGCCAGCAGCGTTAGCGGGGGGGGATTCGGTGAGCAGTTCTTC.